Presented here are 13 T cell receptor beta chains from one specimen sequenced in a study of shared clonotypes between healthy human individuals. Some clones are missing from TCRdb's copy, which holds only in-frame ones; the method was immunoSEQ multiplex PCR. The sample has hundreds of thousands of clones; around 78% are singletons. The sample consisted of PBMCs. The receptors were gathered from a woman in her thirties or forties in good health. Some clones in this sample may be carry-over from other donors' samples.

V usage is TRBV11-3 and J usage is TRBJ2-1; no firm D call. This CDR3 region has 14 residues. The V end was cut by 3 bases, the J end by 9 bases, with 15 bases between. Germline values: CDR1 SGHNT, CDR2 YENEEA. This chain's CDR3 is CASSLGLASAEQFF. The CDR3 region has the DNA TGTGCCAGCAGCTTGGGATTAGCATCGGCTGAGCAGTTCTTC.

This clone was counted once. The rearrangement links TRBV4-1 to TRBJ2-1; a possible D gene is TRBD2 (6 bases). Germline CDR1 is MGHRA and CDR2 is YSYEKL. There are 13 residues in the CDR3. V lost 2 bases, J lost 8 bases, and 10 bases lay in between. CDR3: CASSQPRGYEQFF. CDR3 coding DNA: TGCGCCAGCAGCCAACCACGGGGGTATGAGCAGTTCTTC.

The CDR3 nucleotides are TGTGCCAGCAGAGGATCCTTTGATGGTGGTGAGCAGTTCTTC. Its translation is CASRGSFDGGEQFF. J is TRBJ2-1 and V is TRBV6-4; D ambiguous. This CDR3 has 14 amino acids. Trimming removed 6 bases at V and 9 bases at J, with 18 bases between. Germline V lookup: CDR1 MRHNA, CDR2 SNTAGT.

V gene TRBV7-2 combines with J gene TRBJ2-2; perhaps TRBD2 as D (6 bases). This CDR3 has 12 residues. V lost 6 bases and J 5 bases, leaving 7 bases between the germline ends. Germline assignment: CDR1 SGHTA and CDR2 FQGNSA. CDR3 protein: CASRGGTGELFF. The CDR3 DNA reads as TGTGCCAGCAGAGGAGGGACCGGGGAGCTGTTTTTT.

The genes are TRBV18 and TRBJ2-7; D gene uncertain. This CDR3 is 14 amino acids long. Trimming took off 0 bases at V and 5 bases at J, with 11 bases between the two ends. CDR1 is KGHSH, CDR2 LQKENI, per germline. The CDR3 sequence is CASSPPARTNEQYF. In DNA form, the CDR3 reads TGTGCCAGCTCACCACCGGCTAGAACCAACGAGCAGTACTTC.

The genes are TRBV14 and TRBJ2-7; either TRBD1 or TRBD2 may fit D (5 bases each). Germline assignment: CDR1 SGHDN and CDR2 FVKESK. This CDR3 contains 15 residues. Trimming removed 5 bases at V and 2 bases at J, with 16 bases between. In nucleotides, the CDR3 is TGTGCCAGCAGCAGGGGCTCGGGACGAACCTACGAGCAGTACTTC. Its protein product is CASSRGSGRTYEQYF.

The CDR3 reads CASSLDRGDTQYF. DNA of the CDR3: TGTGCCAGCAGCTTAGATCGGGGGGATACGCAGTATTTT. The chain has TRBV11-3 and TRBJ2-3; maybe TRBD2 (6 bases). The CDR3 extends over 13 amino acids. CDR1 and CDR2 from the germline V gene are SGHNT and YENEEA. V lost 0 bases to trimming and J lost 6 bases, with 7 bases between them.

V usage is TRBV2 and J usage is TRBJ1-5; the D is unclear. V gave up 6 bases and J gave up 2 bases, with 8 bases separating them. This CDR3 contains 13 residues. Germline V gene lookup returns CDR1 SNHLY and CDR2 FYNNEI. The CDR3 spells CASRGWGNQPQHF. The CDR3 coding sequence is TGTGCCAGCAGAGGTTGGGGCAATCAGCCCCAGCATTTT.

The chain uses TRBV9 and TRBJ2-7; TRBD1 agrees at 7 bases. V shed 0 bases, J shed 6 bases, and the junction held 6 bases outside the gene matches. Germline lookup yields CDR1 SGDLS and CDR2 YYNGEE. CDR3 length equals 14 residues. CDR3 loop: CASSVARQGGEQYF. CDR3 nucleotides: TGTGCCAGCAGCGTAGCGAGACAGGGTGGCGAGCAGTACTTC.

There are a few counts of this clone. The genes are TRBV6-1 and TRBJ2-3; no definite D call. Germline loops: CDR1 MNHNS, CDR2 SASEGT. This CDR3 has 15 residues. Trimming pared 7 bases from V and 2 bases from J, leaving 16 bases between. CDR3 residues: CASTEGRGSTDTQYF. The CDR3 DNA sequence: TGTGCCAGCACCGAAGGGCGTGGGTCCACAGATACGCAGTATTTT.

This sequence joins TRBV29-1 and TRBJ2-7; D perhaps matches TRBD1 (7 bases). The V end was cut by 7 bases, the J end by 1 base, with 17 bases between. The CDR3 is made up of 14 amino acids. CDR1 and CDR2 from the germline V gene are SQVTM and ANQGSEA. Here the CDR3 DNA reads TGCAGCGCCGGGGGCGGCAGGGGGTCCTACGAGCAGTACTTC. It is translated as CSAGGGRGSYEQYF.

Comment on this clone: Other DNA sequences within the sample encode an identical CDR3. The J gene is TRBJ2-7, the V gene TRBV30, with 7 bases identical to TRBD1. CDR3 length equals 14 residues. The V segment lost 3 bases and the J segment 4 bases; nucleotides outside the gene matches: 9. The germline V gene has CDR1 GTSNPN and CDR2 SVGIG (reference sequence). DNA of the CDR3: TGTGCCTGGAGGGCGCCGGGACAGTTATACGAGCAGTACTTC. Amino acids: CAWRAPGQLYEQYF.

The chain joins TRBV29-1 to TRBJ2-3; D is possibly TRBD1 (5 bases). The germline V and J ends were trimmed by 6 bases and 3 bases, with 13 bases remaining between them. The CDR3 length is 13 residues. Germline V CDR1 and CDR2: SQVTM, ANQGSEA. CDR3 residues: CSVITGPTDTQYF. The CDR3 DNA is TGCAGCGTGATAACAGGTCCTACAGATACGCAGTATTTT.